The present T cell receptor (beta chain) was sequenced within a study of CD8+ T cells in alopecia areata. Specimens obtained from alopecia areata patients comprised lesional scalp punch biopsies and peripheral blood. PBMCs, the starting material, were the source of sorted CD4+ and CD8+ T cells. Following RNA extraction, reverse transcription yielded cDNA that acted as the sequencing template. Profiled with immunoSEQ multiplex PCR; TCRdb holds only in-frame clones, not every one. The sample holds 120,000 or so clones, about 50% seen once. General study results and limits: Alopecia totalis/universalis scalp especially showed more expanded CD8+ clones than normal scalp. Between patients, shared TCR sequences were less clear than in mice. This was possibly due in part to HLA diversity in the patient population.

On this clone: The target antigen is unknown.

The sequenced sample was NKG2D-low CD8+ T cells sorted from blood. This receptor was obtained from a human donor with alopecia areata.

The CDR3 region has the DNA TGCGCCAGCAGCCAAGATCAAACTGGGGTAGGAAAAGGCTACACCTTC. It yields the protein CASSQDQTGVGKGYTF. This chain links TRBV4-1 with TRBJ1-2; D not resolved. Germline assignment: CDR1 MGHRA and CDR2 YSYEKL. This CDR3 has 16 residues. V lost 0 bases to trimming and J lost 8 bases, with 19 bases between them.